Reported below is one T cell receptor beta chain. Per the authors' pipeline: The assay estimated nucleated cells by amplifying reference gene primers. Sequenced by immunoSEQ multiplex PCR; TCRdb stores in-frame clones only, minus some. The D gene and trimming were derived from the DNA, and the V and J assignments and clone size from that table. The data hold about 230,000 clones, with roughly 76% observed a single time. These data originate in a study of blood T cell repertoires in COVID-19. About the study: Samples representing acute and convalescent COVID-19 were sourced from the United States, Italy and Spain. The analysed material was cDNA or gDNA that came from T cells, B-cell-depleted T cells, or PBMCs.

Germline V gene sequence: CDR1 SGHTA, CDR2 FQGNSA. CDR3 length: 15 residues. V lost 1 base, J lost 3 bases, and 3 bases stayed unmatched. Seattle's enrolled individuals joined amid active infection and were then monitored longitudinally. The TCR was taken from a woman aged 80 or over with COVID-19, enrolled during active disease. The material sequenced was peripheral blood. The chain is built from TRBV7-2 and TRBJ1-3, with TRBD1 identical over 7 bases. The CDR3 is CASSLDRTGGNTIYF. The CDR3 coding sequence is TGTGCCAGCAGCTTAGATAGGACAGGTGGAAACACCATATATTTT.